This T cell receptor (beta chain) was sequenced for a study of cytomegalovirus exposure and HLA in healthy donors. Study-wide results and caveats: Researchers reportedly found TCR beta sequences accurately predicted most subjects' HLA-A and HLA-B alleles. The dataset shows that most TCR sequences were rare, while some public TCRs occurred in many donors. Differences between HLA loci emerged in a later analysis of TCR association rates, with DRB1 most and HLA-C fewest.

A multiplex PCR was run with 60 Vbeta primers and 13 Jbeta primers. Here immunoSEQ multiplex PCR was the method, and the copy in TCRdb shows in-frame clones only, minus some. The table lists about 160,000 clones, roughly 80% of them singletons. This clone came up a few times. What it binds is not known. The V gene lost 2 bases and the J gene lost 2 bases, with 13 bases spanning the gap. Germline V gene sequence: CDR1 MGHRA, CDR2 YSYEKL. The CDR3 spans 16 residues. The sequenced sample consisted of PBMCs. V and J are TRBV4-1 and TRBJ1-5; D gene ambiguous. The receptor comes from a woman aged 25 to 39 in good health and CMV-seropositive. The CDR3 here is CASSQQHTIGNQPQHF. The CDR3 DNA reads as TGCGCCAGCAGCCAACAGCATACTATTGGCAATCAGCCCCAGCATTTT.